The 26 T cell receptor beta chains given below trace back to one sample, sequenced in a study of blood T cell repertoires in COVID-19. The method was immunoSEQ multiplex PCR; TCRdb's version includes in-frame clones alone and lacks a portion of them. Seen here are tens of thousands of clones, 65% to 85% observed once, and the top ten hold 35% to 45%. The sample consisted of peripheral blood. The source of these receptors is a woman of 80 years or more with active or convalescent COVID-19.

The rearrangement joins TRBV5-4 to TRBJ1-2, with a possible D match to TRBD1 (6 bases). CDR3 size: 16 residues. With 4 bases removed from V and 3 bases from J, the gap between germline ends came to 19 bases. Germline V lookup: CDR1 SGHNT, CDR2 YYREEE (reference sequence). The CDR3 nucleotides are TGTGCCAGCAGCCCGGGGGGGCTGACGGACTACTATGGCTACACCTTC. Translating it yields CASSPGGLTDYYGYTF.

V gene TRBV30 combines with J gene TRBJ2-7, with no clear D. From germline, CDR1 is GTSNPN and CDR2 SVGIG (reference sequence). The CDR3 spans 12 residues. V lost 0 bases and J lost 1, with 4 bases in between. The CDR3: CAWSVQSYEQYF. The CDR3 DNA is TGTGCCTGGAGTGTTCAATCCTACGAGCAGTACTTC.

The rearrangement uses TRBV19 and TRBJ2-7; D might be TRBD2 (5 bases). Trimming removed 9 bases at V and 2 bases at J, with 5 bases between. This CDR3 spans 10 amino acids. Per germline, CDR1 LNHDA and CDR2 SQIVND (reference sequence). The DNA for the CDR3 is TGTGCCAGCGGGGCCTACGAGCAGTACTTC. Translating gives CASGAYEQYF.

In its sample, this clone was seen once. This rearrangement joins TRBV4-1 to TRBJ2-1, with 10 positions matching TRBD2. V gave up 0 bases and J gave up 16 bases; unmatched junction bases: 9. CDR3 length: 14 amino acids. The germline gives CDR1 MGHRA, CDR2 YSYEKL. The DNA for the CDR3 is TGCGCCAGCAGCCAAGAGCGTCTAGCGGGGGAGTGTTTCTTC. Translated, it gives CASSQERLAGECFF.

This chain links TRBV6-6 with TRBJ1-2; 8 bases are a match to TRBD1. The CDR3 is made up of 16 amino acids. Germline V gives CDR1 MNHNY, CDR2 SVGAGI (reference sequence). V lost 4 bases and J lost 4; bases outside the gene matches: 11. The CDR3 bases are TGTGCCAGCAGTTCCCGACCGGGACAGGAGACCTATGGCTACACCTTC. This translates into CASSSRPGQETYGYTF.

The J gene is TRBJ1-6, the V gene TRBV12-3 or TRBV12-4; 8 bases are shared with TRBD1. Trimming took 10 bases from V and 7 from J; bases not matched to a gene: 6. The CDR3 extends over 13 amino acids. The CDR3 DNA follows: TGTGCCACACAGGGGGTCCGGAATTCACCCCTCCACTTT. Its translation is CATQGVRNSPLHF.

The chain recombines TRBV6-5 with TRBJ1-6, with D unresolved. The V gene's germline CDR1 is MNHEY and CDR2 SVGAGI. CDR3 size: 15 residues. V was shortened by 2 bases and J by 7 bases, with 12 bases between the two germline ends. The CDR3 DNA reads TGTGCCAGCAGTTACCGAGGCAGCTACAATTCACCCCTCCACTTT. Amino acid sequence: CASSYRGSYNSPLHF.

The chain has TRBV5-1 and TRBJ1-4, with TRBD1 as a possible D gene (6 bases). The CDR3 is 17 amino acids. Looked up from germline, CDR1 is SGHRS and CDR2 is YFSETQ. Trimming shortened V by 0 bases and J by 0 bases, and 12 bases separated the two germline ends. CDR3 nucleotide sequence: TGCGCCAGCAGCTTGGTAGCGGGGGCGGCAACTAATGAAAAACTGTTTTTT. It codes for CASSLVAGAATNEKLFF.

V usage is TRBV28 and J usage is TRBJ1-5, with 9 bases fitting TRBD1. The length of the CDR3 is 15 residues. Germline V gene data show CDR1 as MDHEN and CDR2 as SYDVKM. Trimming removed 6 bases from V and 1 base from J; junction bases left unmatched: 4. CDR3 in amino acids: CASSSGTGSNQPQHF. Written as DNA, the CDR3 is TGTGCCAGCAGCTCCGGGACAGGGAGCAATCAGCCCCAGCATTTT.

The rearrangement uses TRBV7-2 and TRBJ1-1, with D perhaps matching TRBD1 (6 bases). V lost 6 bases to trimming and J lost 0 bases, with 14 bases between them. The CDR3 spans 15 residues. Germline loops: CDR1 SGHTA, CDR2 FQGNSA. The CDR3 nucleotides read TGTGCCAGCAGACCTTACAGGGACATGAACACTGAAGCTTTCTTT. Encoded protein: CASRPYRDMNTEAFF. The whole variable domain, remainder taken from reference TRBV7-2 and TRBJ1-1, is GAGVSQSPSNKVTEKGKDVELRCDPISGHTALYWYRQSLGQGLEFLIYFQGNSAPDKSGLPSDRFSAERTGGSVSTLTIQRTQQEDSAVYLCASRPYRDMNTEAFFGQGTRLTVV.

The V gene is TRBV7-3, the J gene TRBJ2-1; no clear D. V lost 5 bases to trimming and J lost 0 bases, with 11 bases between them. There are 15 residues in the CDR3. Germline V gene sequence: CDR1 SGHTA, CDR2 FQGTGA. The CDR3 nucleotides read TGTGCCAGCAGCCCCGGTAAAGCCTCCTACAATGAGCAGTTCTTC. The encoded protein is CASSPGKASYNEQFF.

The rearrangement uses TRBV28 and TRBJ2-7; weak D call: TRBD2 (6 bases). Germline V gives CDR1 MDHEN, CDR2 SYDVKM. V was shortened by 4 bases and J by 2 bases, with 12 bases between the two germline ends. The CDR3 has 14 residues. CDR3 nucleotides: TGTGCCAGCAGTTCGCCCGGGGGACCCTACGAGCAGTACTTC. Protein product: CASSSPGGPYEQYF.

The rearrangement uses TRBV29-1 and TRBJ1-1; TRBD1 aligns across 7 bases. The CDR3 consists of 13 residues. V shed 7 bases and J 11 bases; nucleotides not matched to a gene: 16. Germline CDR1 SQVTM, CDR2 ANQGSEA. The CDR3 spells CSGAAGGRTGAFF. The CDR3 DNA reads as TGCAGCGGTGCCGCAGGGGGGCGGACTGGGGCTTTCTTT.

The chain links TRBV11-2 to TRBJ1-2; D not certain. This CDR3 region has 15 residues. Trimming took 4 bases from V and 2 from J, leaving 14 bases between them. Germline V gene lookup returns CDR1 SGHAT and CDR2 FQNNGV. CDR3 sequence reads: CASSSFPRTNYGYTF. DNA of the CDR3: TGTGCCAGCAGCTCCTTTCCTCGCACAAACTATGGCTACACCTTC.

The chain employs TRBV2 and TRBJ1-5; 7 nucleotides line up with TRBD1. J gave up 1 base and V 7 bases, and 1 base lay outside the gene matches. In germline, CDR1 is SNHLY, CDR2 FYNNEI. The CDR3 length is 13 residues. DNA for the CDR3: TGTGCCAGCAAGGACAGGAGCAATCAGCCCCAGCATTTT. This gives the protein CASKDRSNQPQHF.

The CDR3 sequence is CASSPTNAEEQYF. Here the CDR3 DNA reads TGTGCCAGCAGTCCCACTAACGCGGAGGAGCAGTACTTC. The J gene is TRBJ2-7, the V gene TRBV2; D uncertain. The CDR3 covers 13 residues. The germline gives CDR1 SNHLY, CDR2 FYNNEI. Trimming removed 5 bases from V and 7 bases from J, with 15 bases in between.

This chain uses TRBV6-2 or TRBV6-3 with TRBJ1-1; 7 nucleotides agree with TRBD1. J was trimmed by 2 bases and V by 4 bases; bases with no gene match: 4. CDR1 and CDR2 from the germline V gene are MNHEY and SVGEGT. The CDR3 has 14 residues. The CDR3 is CASSWGQRNTEAFF. CDR3 DNA: TGTGCCAGCAGTTGGGGACAGCGAAACACTGAAGCTTTCTTT.

Only a few counts were recorded for this clone. The J gene is TRBJ2-1, the V gene TRBV12-3 or TRBV12-4, with D possibly matching TRBD2 (6 bases). The V end was cut by 6 bases, the J end by 7 bases, with 10 bases between. CDR3 length equals 12 residues. CDR3 bases: TGTGCCAGCAGCAGACTAGAGAATGAGCAGTTCTTC. Residues: CASSRLENEQFF.

The rearrangement links TRBV28 to TRBJ2-5; TRBD1 is a possible D gene (5 bases). Germline V gene data show CDR1 as MDHEN and CDR2 as SYDVKM. V was cut by 1 base and J by 2 bases, with 23 bases left in between. The CDR3 totals 19 residues. The CDR3 region is CASSLFGWGPTLKQETQYF. The CDR3 DNA reads TGTGCCAGCAGTTTATTTGGATGGGGCCCGACACTGAAACAAGAGACCCAGTACTTC.

V and J are TRBV14 and TRBJ1-2; D may be TRBD1 (6 bases). CDR3 size: 16 residues. Trimming left V 1 base short and J 4 bases short, with 16 bases between. Germline lookup yields CDR1 SGHDN and CDR2 FVKESK. CDR3 sequence (DNA): TGTGCCAGCAGCCAAGGGGGATTAGGACAGCTCTATGGCTACACCTTC. It is translated as CASSQGGLGQLYGYTF.

The chain links TRBV9 to TRBJ2-3, with 9 nucleotides matching TRBD2. CDR3 size: 16 residues. V gave up 2 bases and J gave up 2 bases; unmatched junction bases: 6. Germline CDR1 and CDR2: SGDLS and YYNGEE. The CDR3 sequence: CASSVSGSTPTDTQYF. The CDR3 nucleotides are TGTGCCAGCAGCGTTAGCGGGAGTACGCCCACAGATACGCAGTATTTT.

This chain uses TRBV10-3 with TRBJ2-1, with 9 bases matching TRBD2. The CDR3 totals 16 residues. Unmatched junction bases numbered 4, after V lost 0 bases and J lost 4 bases. The germline V gene has CDR1 ENHRY and CDR2 SYGVKD. CDR3 nucleotides: TGTGCCATCAGTGAGTCGGGACTAGCCCCATACAATGAGCAGTTCTTC. Its protein is CAISESGLAPYNEQFF.

The J gene is TRBJ1-1, the V gene TRBV28, with a tentative D call TRBD1 (6 bases). The V and J ends lost 10 bases and 0 bases respectively, with 12 bases between them. Germline CDR1 reads MDHEN; CDR2 reads SYDVKM. CDR3 size: 13 residues. The CDR3 is CATRDMVNTEAFF. CDR3 in DNA: TGTGCCACGAGGGACATGGTGAACACTGAAGCTTTCTTT.

This chain uses TRBV24-1 with TRBJ1-1; no clear D. V was shortened by 1 base and J by 3 bases, with 5 bases between the two germline ends. Germline lookup yields CDR1 KGHDR and CDR2 SFDVKD. The CDR3 contains 13 residues. CDR3 loop: CATSDFRYTEAFF. CDR3 nucleotides: TGTGCCACCAGTGATTTCAGGTACACTGAAGCTTTCTTT.

The chain has TRBV18 and TRBJ1-2; tentatively, D is TRBD1 (5 bases). The CDR3 loop spans 13 amino acids. V shed 8 bases and J shed 2 bases, with 12 bases lying between them. Per germline, CDR1 KGHSH and CDR2 LQKENI. The CDR3 DNA is TGTGCCAGCCCCCCCGCAGGGAACTATGGCTACACCTTC. Its translation is CASPPAGNYGYTF. Drawing the rest from reference TRBV18 and TRBJ1-2, the complete variable domain is NAGVMQNPRHLVRRRGQEARLRCSPMKGHSHVYWYRQLPEEGLKFMVYLQKENIIDESGMPKERFSAEFPKEGPSILRIQQVVRGDSAAYFCASPPAGNYGYTFGSGTRLTVV.

This rearrangement joins TRBV27 to TRBJ2-7, with D maybe TRBD2 (5 bases). V was trimmed by 10 bases and J by 2 bases, leaving 27 bases between them. Germline-derived CDR1 and CDR2 are MNHEY and SMNVEV (reference sequence). The CDR3 totals 17 residues. Here the CDR3 reads CATKRDRAHRYTYEQYF. The CDR3 nucleotides are TGTGCCACAAAACGGGATCGGGCCCACCGGTACACCTACGAGCAGTACTTC.